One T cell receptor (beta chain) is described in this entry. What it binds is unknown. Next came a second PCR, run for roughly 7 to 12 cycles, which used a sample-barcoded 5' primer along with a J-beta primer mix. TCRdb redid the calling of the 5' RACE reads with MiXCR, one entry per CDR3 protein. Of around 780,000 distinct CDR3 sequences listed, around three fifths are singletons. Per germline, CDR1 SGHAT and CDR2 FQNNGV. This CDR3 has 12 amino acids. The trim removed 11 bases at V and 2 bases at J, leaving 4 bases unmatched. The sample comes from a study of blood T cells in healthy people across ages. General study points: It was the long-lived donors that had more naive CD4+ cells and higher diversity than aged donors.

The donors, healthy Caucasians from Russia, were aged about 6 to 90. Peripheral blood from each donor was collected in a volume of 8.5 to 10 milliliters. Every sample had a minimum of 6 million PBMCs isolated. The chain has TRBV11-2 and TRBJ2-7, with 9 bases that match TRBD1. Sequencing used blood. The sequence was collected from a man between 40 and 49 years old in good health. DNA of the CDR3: TGTGCCTGTGGACAGGGGCCCTACGAGCAGTACTTC. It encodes CACGQGPYEQYF.